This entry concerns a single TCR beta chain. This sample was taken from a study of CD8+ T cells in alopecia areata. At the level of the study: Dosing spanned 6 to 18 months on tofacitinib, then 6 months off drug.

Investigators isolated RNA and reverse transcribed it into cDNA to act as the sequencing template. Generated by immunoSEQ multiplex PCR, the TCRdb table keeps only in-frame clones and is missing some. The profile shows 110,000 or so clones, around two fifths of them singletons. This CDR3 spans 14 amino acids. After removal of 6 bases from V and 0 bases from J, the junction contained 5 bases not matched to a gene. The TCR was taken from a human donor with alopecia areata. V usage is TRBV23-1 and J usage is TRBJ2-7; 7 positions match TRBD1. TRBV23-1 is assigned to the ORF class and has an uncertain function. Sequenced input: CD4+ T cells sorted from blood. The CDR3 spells CASSDRDSSYEQYF. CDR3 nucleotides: TGCGCCAGCAGCGACCGGGACAGCTCCTACGAGCAGTACTTC.